The TCR beta chain described here comes from a study of T cell responses to AZD1222 COVID-19 vaccine. Study-level information: Second-dose intervals of approximately 4 or approximately 12 weeks were pooled.

With respect to this clone: Its matching antigen is unknown.

Points from the study as a whole: Per reports, nearly half of all spike-specific TCRs target regions that are unmutated in variants. Most donors were white British and more were female, and clonal diversity was possibly underestimated. Once two AZD1222 doses were given, Spike-specific TCR breadth and depth went up.

Assay: immunoSEQ multiplex PCR; the TCRdb copy retains only in-frame clones and omits some. Of about 120,000 clones listed, approximately 85% were seen once; the top ten hold around 1.6%. The CDR3 runs 16 residues. Germline CDR1 SGDLS, CDR2 YYNGEE. Trimming took off 0 bases at V and 2 bases at J, with 13 bases between the two ends. Sample: peripheral blood, taken on day 0 of AZD1222 vaccination. This clonotype was obtained from an adult in good health. The V gene is TRBV9, the J gene TRBJ2-3; the D is unclear. This CDR3 reads CASSVEHGAFTDTQYF. CDR3 coding DNA: TGTGCCAGCAGCGTAGAGCACGGAGCCTTCACAGATACGCAGTATTTT.